This T cell receptor (beta chain) appears in the sequencing data of a study of blood T cell repertoires in COVID-19 (dated by TCRdb to about 2020). Concerning the study at large: Samples from collaborators originated in the United States, Italy and Spain and spanned both the acute and convalescent phases of COVID-19. Where HLA class I and class II types were available, the types were taken from metadata supplied by the sample provider, not from assay-based typing. The samples were drawn from the first 160 participants of the ongoing ImmuneRACE study and from 1,200 or so subjects provided by 6 global collaborators. The repertoires were released in a freely available public database meant as a resource for research on the immune response to SARS-CoV-2. Nearly every sample came with metadata listing a de-identified subject ID, COVID-19 status, age in years and sex. The prospective study material was composed of cDNA or gDNA derived from T cells, B-cell-depleted T cells, or PBMCs. Deeply sampled blood TCRbeta repertoires from subjects exposed to, actively infected with, or recovered from COVID-19 were included in the dataset.

Reading the germline V gene gives CDR1 MNHEY and CDR2 SVGAGI. The CDR3 starts with the cysteine, ends with the phenylalanine, and has 14 residues. The entry retains the CDR3 DNA only, 42 bases that are in frame from base 1. The V end loses 6 bases and the J end loses 2 bases, and a stretch of 14 bases separates them. The collaborating institutions used their own protocols to collect whole blood in K2EDTA tubes. For TCRbeta analysis, collaborator samples were shipped as frozen whole blood, as isolated PBMCs, or as DNA extracted from either sample type. For this clone: This clone's antigen is unknown. Base-call qualities are not available, and no considerably larger clone is one nucleotide away.

TCRbeta CDR3 regions were amplified from genomic DNA using the immunoSEQ Assay, a bias-controlled multiplex PCR. The authors processed their data as follows. Nucleated cell counts per sample were estimated from amplification of reference gene primers within the assay. To quantify the absolute abundance of each unique TCRbeta CDR3 rearrangement, sequence reads were collapsed and filtered. For each sample, productive Simpson clonality was calculated as the square root of Simpson's diversity index over productive rearrangements. The source is immuneACCESS, and TCRdb retained only in-frame sequences with V and J called. Part of the clones is not carried over; for the studies checked, unresolved V genes explain less than half of this, and the remainder is unexplained. V and J calls plus clone size are reproduced from that table; the DNA served to infer D and trimming. This sample has a few hundred thousand clones in its table, and roughly 88% of those were observed once. Approximately 3% of the sample goes to the ten largest clones.

Here is what the overall study found, with its caveats: The quantity of clinical and demographic metadata differed by source and by participant and was supplied without curation.

This clonotype originated in a woman in her thirties with active or convalescent COVID-19. The rearrangement joined TRBV6-5 to TRBJ2-7, and possibly TRBD2, on 6 matching bases. Sample: peripheral blood. The CDR3 reads CASSQLRGTYEQYF. The DNA is as follows: TGTGCCAGCAGCCAACTTCGGGGGACCTACGAGCAGTACTTC.